This TCR beta chain stems from a study of cytomegalovirus exposure and HLA in healthy donors. Sequenced by immunoSEQ multiplex PCR; TCRdb stores in-frame clones only, minus some. The table has around 190,000 clones, 85% seen once. CDR3 length equals 15 residues. The trim removed 2 bases at V and 7 bases at J, leaving 7 bases unmatched. Germline V gene data show CDR1 as MDHEN and CDR2 as SYDVKM. This TCR derives from a man between 18 and 29 years old in good health and CMV-seropositive. The chain uses TRBV28 and TRBJ2-1; the match to TRBD1 covers 8 bases. The sequencing sample was made of PBMCs. Written as DNA, the CDR3 is TGTGCCAGCAGTTTAGGACAGGGCAAATCGAATGAGCAGTTCTTC. Translation gives CASSLGQGKSNEQFF.